The T cell receptor beta chain described here comes from a study of cytomegalovirus exposure and HLA in healthy donors listed by TCRdb under 2017. General notes on the study: An earlier analysis of roughly 570 of the donors reported about 300 Gb of sequence data and 95 million to 140 million unique TCR beta sequences obtained from approximately 180 million T cells. Around 300 gigabases of sequencing data and approximately 80 million unique TCR sequences were included in an early release covering around 650 HLA-typed donors. Among the roughly 400 genotyped donors, around 81% belonged to the genetic ancestry cluster associated with self-reported Caucasian donors. The aim of the study was to test whether cataloging public T cell receptors could identify signatures of past pathogen exposure. The study used immunosequencing to profile the T cell repertoires of about 670 subjects and linked those repertoires to cytomegalovirus serostatus. A separate validation cohort of over 95 different subjects was used in addition to the roughly 700-subject first cohort. To predict cytomegalovirus infection status, the study brought together high-throughput TCR immunosequencing, statistical association of individual TCRs with disease status, and machine learning. To study patterns of TCR occurrence, a later analysis re-analyzed previously published TCR beta repertoires from 650 to 750 donors and added high-resolution HLA genotyping. Rather than using new phenotypic data, the later analysis identified candidate immune exposures from TCR beta sequences and from how often those sequences occurred across donors. An earlier analysis of some 500 of the donors used high-throughput TCR beta sequencing to judge whether each TCR beta V gene segment behaved as functional or pseudogenic. Donor age, sex, ethnicity and CMV serostatus were collected together with the repertoire data. A later genetic analysis used genome-wide SNP genotypes for 398 of the 666 donors, treating that subset as a discovery cohort. Every discovery cohort repertoire had been produced on one sequencing platform. HLA typing included class I and class II loci at four-digit resolution. The number of typed donors differed by locus: 629-630 for A, B, C, DRB1 and DQB1; roughly 510 for DQA1; some 610 for DPA1; and 400 to 480 for DPB1. Several DR-DQ haplotypes were handled as single units for association and clustering because linkage in the cohort was strong. Across approximately 400 genotyped donors of the cohort, an average of about 240,000 unique TCR beta nucleotide sequences per donor were sequenced, and 15% to 20% of those sequences were non-productive.

The paper's findings and limits, for the study overall: The only immune exposure information available for the cohort was CMV serostatus. In vitro tests confirmed that a few of the cytomegalovirus-associated TCR beta chains recognize cytomegalovirus antigens. A later analysis found that HLA-associated TCR beta chains were more clonally expanded and had lower generation probabilities than equally common non-associated chains. A further reported finding was that TCR beta sequences accurately predicted the HLA-A and HLA-B alleles for most subjects in the first cohort. Assigning TCR associations to individual alleles was difficult when HLA alleles, especially DR and DQ, strongly co-occurred. Cytomegalovirus status was reported to be diagnosed by the classifier with high specificity and sensitivity in both the original and validation cohorts. According to a later genetic analysis, donors in an Asian-associated ancestry cluster had fewer N-insertions in productive TCRs than the approximately 670-donor mean. The authors suggested that the approach could potentially be extended to other disease states and immunological phenotypes. Most CMV-associated TCR beta chains appeared to be HLA-restricted in a later analysis, and the HLA associations seemed to be driven largely by CMV exposure. In this cohort, only TCR beta chains were sequenced, and detectable features were limited by the absence of alpha or paired-chain data. In a later analysis, the rate of TCR association differed among HLA loci, with DRB1 alleles having the most associated TCRs and HLA-C alleles having the fewest. HLA typing was unavailable for some donors at each locus, so association tests used only the typed subset. A total of roughly 160 TCR beta chains were listed by the study as associated with cytomegalovirus. A later analysis associated about 16,000 TCR beta sequences with specific HLA alleles at a false discovery rate of 0.05. A later analysis reported that several top co-occurrence clusters appeared linked to parvovirus B19, influenza, CMV and Epstein-Barr virus. While some public TCRs were present in many individuals, most TCR sequences turned up only very rarely across donors. A group of highly shared sequence variants was considered likely to be a technical artifact of the sequencing pipeline. In an earlier analysis of about 540 of the donors, most TCR beta V segments were observed in productive rearrangements about 87% or about 30% of the time, broadly matching IMGT annotations. In a later genetic analysis, a missense DCLRE1C variant was associated with V-gene and J-gene trimming of TCR beta chains, and the association was replicated in an independent cohort. Linkage disequilibrium might explain the correlated functional status among segregating V segments, but an unknown experimental factor could not be excluded. Because counts were too low, approximately 15 rarely observed V segments, including chromosome 9 orphons, were excluded from the earlier analysis of several hundred of the donors. Roughly uniform sequencing depth across donors was assumed in presence/absence analyses, although this assumption may not hold.

The cohort comprised some 700 healthy bone marrow donors. At the time of sampling, all cohort members were nominally healthy, though unrecorded immune exposures were likely present. The donor tested CMV seropositive, placing the donor among the 310 or so seropositive members of the cohort. Each donor provided a peripheral blood sample, and peripheral blood mononuclear cells were used for TCR beta sequencing. The Qiagen DNeasy Blood Extraction Kit was used to extract genomic DNA from the blood cell samples. Details on this clone: Its antigen is unknown. No much larger clonotype is one base removed from it; base qualities were not supplied.

Receptor amplification or capture employed the immunoSEQ multiplex PCR assay. A mixture of 60 forward primers for TCR Vbeta segments and 13 reverse primers for TCR Jbeta segments was used in the multiplex PCR. The CDR3 region of rearranged TCR beta genes was amplified from genomic DNA by a multiplex PCR assay. Amplified TCR beta libraries were sequenced as 87-base-pair reads on the Illumina HiSeq System. On the study's bioinformatics: A later analysis tallied about 77 million unique TCR beta chains across the 660 or so repertoires, and approximately 9.9 million of those chains were shared by two or more donors. A nearest-neighbor algorithm error-corrected the raw reads and collapsed the reads into unique sequences, merging closely related sequences to remove PCR and sequencing errors. V, D and J gene segments were assigned by aligning CDR3 sequences to IMGT reference sequences. Each retained sequence needed at least a six-nucleotide match to both a V gene segment and a J gene segment. A rearrangement was called productive if the CDR3 had no stop codons and remained in frame with V and J, and every other rearrangement was called non-productive. CDR3 was defined by IMGT convention, running from the second conserved V-encoded cysteine to the conserved J-encoded phenylalanine. The earlier analysis of 500 to 600 of the donors excluded sequences that lacked an unambiguous match to a single V gene segment. In an earlier analysis of 587 of the donors, a V segment was called functional when productive rearrangements were above 56.7%, and segregating when the standard deviation between donors exceeded 5%. A statistical classification framework was built to diagnose cytomegalovirus status from the catalog of TCR beta chain sequences. V and J gene assignment, in a later analysis, came from comparing TCR nucleotide sequences with IMGT/GENE-DB human TR gene sequences. Using the TCRdist pipeline, a later analysis assigned CDR3 sequences along with most-parsimonious VDJ recombination scenarios. In a later analysis, each TCR beta chain was defined by its CDR3 amino acid sequence together with its V-gene family, and reads lacking a unique V-gene family were excluded. A later analysis removed roughly 590 highly shared, low-generation-probability nucleotide sequences to deal with suspected cross-contamination and a sequencing artifact. In a later analysis, a clonal expansion index was calculated for each public chain from normalized within-repertoire ranks of inferred template counts. In a later analysis, generation probabilities were computed using a VDJ recombination model fitted to out-of-frame rearrangements, and the results were checked against IGoR. Hypergeometric tests were used in a later analysis to score TCR-TCR, TCR-HLA and TCR-CMV co-occurrence, with a repertoire-size bias correction applied to the TCR pairs. In a later analysis, false discovery rates were estimated by permuting HLA or CMV assignments 20 times. In a later analysis, co-occurring TCRs were grouped using DBSCAN, with TCRdist sequence similarity added in when clustering inside HLA-allele-positive subsets. For co-occurrence clustering, repertoires with fewer than 30,000 or more than 120,000 public chains were excluded, along with roughly 5 repertoires with anomalous nucleotide sharing. In its TCRdb copy, this immuneACCESS table keeps in-frame sequences only and misses some clones. Where compared with another copy, unresolved V genes explain less than half of these, and the others have no known cause. D and trimming were read from the DNA, whereas the V and J calls and clone size are those reported in that table. The sample table contains around 150,000 clones; only one count was recorded for about 81% of them. The top ten constitute 2.5% to 3% of the sample.

The sequence came from a woman aged 45-65 years in good health and CMV-seropositive. Sequencing input: PBMCs.

The CDR3 region has the sequence CASSPLLDTDTQYF. DNA sequence: TGTGCCAGCAGCCCCCTACTAGACACAGATACGCAGTATTTT. Here the chain combines TRBV11-2 and TRBJ2-3; TRBD2 is a weak D gene call, 5 bases matching. V sheds 5 bases and J sheds 2 bases, leaving 11 bases between their ends. Looking up the germline V gene yields CDR1 SGHAT and CDR2 FQNNGV. The CDR3 runs 14 residues from the cysteine to the phenylalanine. The DNA shown is the 42-base CDR3, in frame from base 1.